This T cell receptor beta chain was identified during a study of T cell clonotyping in hematopoietic cell transplantation. CDR1 MDHEN and CDR2 SYDVKM come from the germline V gene. The CDR3 is 18 residues long. Trimming took 4 bases from V and 0 from J; bases not matched to a gene: 15. TCRdb keeps only in-frame clones here, not all; method: immunoSEQ multiplex PCR. The table shows about 16,000 clones, with 80% to 90% occurring only once. The V and J genes are TRBV28 and TRBJ2-7; TRBD2 matches 7 bases. The specimen sequenced was peripheral blood mononuclear cells. The receptor was derived from a woman aged 35 to 49 in good health. Some clones in this sample may be carry-over from other donors' samples. The CDR3 is CASSSLTSLGASSYEQYF. As DNA, the CDR3 is TGTGCCAGCAGTTCCTTGACTAGCCTAGGGGCGAGCTCCTACGAGCAGTACTTC. Supplemented by reference TRBV28 and TRBJ2-7, the full variable domain reads DVKVTQSSRYLVKRTGEKVFLECVQDMDHENMFWYRQDPGLGLRLIYFSYDVKMKEKGDIPEGYSVSREKKERFSLILESASTNQTSMYLCASSSLTSLGASSYEQYFGPGTRLTVT.